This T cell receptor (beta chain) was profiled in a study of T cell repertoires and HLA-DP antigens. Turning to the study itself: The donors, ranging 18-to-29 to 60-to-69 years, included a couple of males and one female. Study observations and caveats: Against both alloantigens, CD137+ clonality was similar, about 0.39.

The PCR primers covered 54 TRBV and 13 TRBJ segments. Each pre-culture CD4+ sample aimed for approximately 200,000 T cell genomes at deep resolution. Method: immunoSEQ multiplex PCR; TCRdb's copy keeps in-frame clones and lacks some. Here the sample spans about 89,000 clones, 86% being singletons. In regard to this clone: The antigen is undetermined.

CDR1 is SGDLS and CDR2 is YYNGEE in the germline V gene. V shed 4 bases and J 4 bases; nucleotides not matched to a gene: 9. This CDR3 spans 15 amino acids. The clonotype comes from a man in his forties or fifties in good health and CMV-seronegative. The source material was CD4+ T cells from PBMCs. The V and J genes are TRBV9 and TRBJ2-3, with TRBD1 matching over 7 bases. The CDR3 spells CASSPTGVVADTQYF. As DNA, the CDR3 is TGTGCCAGCAGCCCCACAGGGGTCGTAGCAGATACGCAGTATTTT.